The sequence of this T cell receptor beta chain was determined in a study of T cell repertoires in cytomegalovirus infection. Using its own MiXCR run on the reads, TCRdb lists one record per CDR3 protein. The sample contains about a million distinct CDR3 sequences, 31% of which appear only once. The sample holds many counts of this clonotype. What it binds is unknown. The CDR3 loop spans 14 amino acids. The germline V and J ends were trimmed by 0 bases and 7 bases, with 12 bases remaining between them. CDR1 MGHRA and CDR2 YSYEKL come from the germline V gene. This sample comprised cultured CD8+ T cells from PBMCs, obtained from culture after CMV antigen stimulation. This TCR derives from a human donor in good health (CMV status not recorded). Some clones in this sample may be carry-over from other donors' samples. The chain uses TRBV4-1 and TRBJ1-1, with no clear D. The CDR3 sequence: CASSQDWQEDEAFF. The CDR3 coding sequence is TGCGCCAGCAGCCAAGATTGGCAGGAAGATGAAGCTTTCTTT.